This T cell receptor (beta chain) was profiled in a study of CD8 T cells in Susac syndrome. V lost 6 bases to trimming and J lost 5 bases, with 17 bases between them. The CDR3 has 15 residues. CDR1 KGHSH and CDR2 LQKENI come from the germline V gene. Random hexamers primed reverse transcription of 0.5 to 1 ug RNA. TCRdb passed the immunoSEQ multiplex PCR reads through MiXCR, listing each CDR3 protein once. Counted here are about 110,000 distinct CDR3 sequences, 95% to 98% occurring once; the ten biggest clones make up about 0.1%. J is TRBJ2-1 and V is TRBV18; D gene unclear. Sequencing was performed on CD4+ T cells from PBMCs. The TCR originated in a human donor in good health. This CDR3 is CASSLESRSHNEQFF. The CDR3 DNA reads as TGTGCCAGCTCCCTAGAGTCTAGATCTCACAATGAGCAGTTCTTC.